This is a list of T cell receptor beta chains from one sample in a study of blood T cells in healthy people across ages. Using its own MiXCR run on the 5' RACE reads, TCRdb lists one record per CDR3 protein. The data show some 700,000 distinct CDR3 sequences, approximately 22% seen once. The sequenced sample was blood. These receptors came from a man in his sixties or seventies in good health. Each CDR3 is given with its conserved first and last residue. Each record gives: clone size, V gene, J gene, CDR3 protein. Expanded clones are given a class, and other clones once, few, many or no size at all.

abundance: .; v_gene: TRBV12-3/TRBV12-4; j_gene: TRBJ1-2; CDR3aa: CASSLRGGTNYGYTF
abundance: .; v_gene: TRBV7-2; j_gene: TRBJ2-1; CDR3aa: CASSRSGTYNEQFF
abundance: .; v_gene: TRBV7-9; j_gene: TRBJ1-4; CDR3aa: CASSWAEKLFF
abundance: few; v_gene: TRBV2; j_gene: TRBJ2-1; CDR3aa: CATVGWIGSSRVEQFF
abundance: .; v_gene: TRBV5-1; j_gene: TRBJ1-1; CDR3aa: CASSSMQGAPGTEAFF
abundance: .; v_gene: TRBV13; j_gene: TRBJ1-1; CDR3aa: CASSFGQGWGNTEAFF
abundance: many; v_gene: TRBV4-3; j_gene: TRBJ2-4; CDR3aa: CASSQGKGGWSELYF
abundance: .; v_gene: TRBV7-9; j_gene: TRBJ2-5; CDR3aa: CASSSLFGAGEGETQYF
abundance: few; v_gene: TRBV20-1; j_gene: .; CDR3aa: CSAPKHNEQFF
abundance: few; v_gene: TRBV5-1; j_gene: TRBJ2-2; CDR3aa: CASSVLRDTGELFF
abundance: few; v_gene: TRBV7-9; j_gene: TRBJ2-3; CDR3aa: CASSSQGLVQYF
abundance: .; v_gene: TRBV28; j_gene: TRBJ1-5; CDR3aa: CASRGSWTGTYSNQPQHF
abundance: few; v_gene: TRBV18; j_gene: TRBJ2-1; CDR3aa: CASSPPGGGGHYNEQFF
abundance: few; v_gene: TRBV29-1; j_gene: TRBJ1-2; CDR3aa: CSVDLSGSDYGYTF
abundance: .; v_gene: TRBV6-5; j_gene: .; CDR3aa: CASSADRGFNNEQFF
abundance: .; v_gene: TRBV5-1; j_gene: TRBJ2-5; CDR3aa: CASSRPSGESETQYF
abundance: few; v_gene: TRBV20-1; j_gene: TRBJ1-2; CDR3aa: CSARGGGGGYGYTF
abundance: .; v_gene: TRBV27; j_gene: TRBJ1-1; CDR3aa: CASSSMRNTEAFF
abundance: .; v_gene: TRBV12-3/TRBV12-4; j_gene: TRBJ2-3; CDR3aa: CASSSSGYGDTQYF